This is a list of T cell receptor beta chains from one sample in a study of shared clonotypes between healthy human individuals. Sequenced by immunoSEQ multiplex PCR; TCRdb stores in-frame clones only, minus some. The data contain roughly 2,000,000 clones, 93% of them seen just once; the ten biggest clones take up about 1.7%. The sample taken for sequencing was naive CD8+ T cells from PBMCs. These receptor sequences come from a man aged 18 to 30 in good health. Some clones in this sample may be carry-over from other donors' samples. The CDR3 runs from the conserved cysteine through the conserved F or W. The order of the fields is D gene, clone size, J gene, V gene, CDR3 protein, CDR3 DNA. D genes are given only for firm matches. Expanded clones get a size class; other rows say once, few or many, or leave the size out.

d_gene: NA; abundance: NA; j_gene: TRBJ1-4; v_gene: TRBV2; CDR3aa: CASQVGSGTNEKLFF; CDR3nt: TGTGCCAGCCAGGTCGGCTCAGGAACTAATGAAAAACTGTTTTTT
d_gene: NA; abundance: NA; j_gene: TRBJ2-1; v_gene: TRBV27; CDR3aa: CASSLRGPPRQFF; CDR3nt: TGTGCCAGCAGCCTCCGGGGCCCTCCCCGGCAGTTCTTC
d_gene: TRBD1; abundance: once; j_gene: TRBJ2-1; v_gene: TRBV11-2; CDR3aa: CASSPRRGRIYEQFF; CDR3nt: TGTGCCAGCAGCCCCCGAAGGGGGCGCATATATGAGCAGTTCTTC
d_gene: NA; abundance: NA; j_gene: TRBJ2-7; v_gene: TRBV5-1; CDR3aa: CASSLKIGVDEQYF; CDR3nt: TGCGCCAGCAGCTTGAAGATAGGGGTTGACGAGCAGTACTTC
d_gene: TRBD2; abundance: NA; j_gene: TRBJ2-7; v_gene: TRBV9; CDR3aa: CASSVGPSGSYEQYF; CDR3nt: TGTGCCAGCAGCGTAGGGCCCAGCGGGAGTTACGAGCAGTACTTC
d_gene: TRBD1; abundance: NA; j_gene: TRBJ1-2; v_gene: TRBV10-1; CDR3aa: CASSWAGGGYTF; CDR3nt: TGCGCCAGCAGTTGGGCAGGGGGGGGCTACACCTTC
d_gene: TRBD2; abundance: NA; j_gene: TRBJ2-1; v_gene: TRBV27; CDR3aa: CASSFTRGGINEQFF; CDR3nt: TGTGCCAGCAGTTTTACGCGGGGGGGTATCAATGAGCAGTTCTTC
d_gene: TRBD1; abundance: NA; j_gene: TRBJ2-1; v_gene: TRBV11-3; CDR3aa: CASSFRQGNEQFF; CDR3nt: TGTGCCAGCAGCTTTAGACAGGGCAATGAGCAGTTCTTC
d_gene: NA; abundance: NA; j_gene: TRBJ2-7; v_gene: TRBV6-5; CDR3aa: CASSPGRYEQYF; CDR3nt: TGTGCCAGCAGCCCCGGACGCTACGAGCAGTACTTC
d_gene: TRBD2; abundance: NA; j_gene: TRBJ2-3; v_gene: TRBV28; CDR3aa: CASSTLMGGTSGRLTDTQYF; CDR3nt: TGTGCCAGCAGTACACTTATGGGAGGGACTAGCGGGAGGCTAACAGATACGCAGTATTTT
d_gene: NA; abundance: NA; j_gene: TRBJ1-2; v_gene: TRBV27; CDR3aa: CASGAGPRGYTF; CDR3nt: TGTGCCAGCGGGGCAGGGCCACGGGGCTACACCTTC
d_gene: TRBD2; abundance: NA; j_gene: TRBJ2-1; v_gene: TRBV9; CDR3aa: CASSVNRLAGVNEQFF; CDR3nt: TGTGCCAGCAGCGTCAATAGACTAGCGGGAGTAAATGAGCAGTTCTTC
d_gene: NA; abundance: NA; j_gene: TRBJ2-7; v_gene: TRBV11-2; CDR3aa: CASSPRPTYEQYF; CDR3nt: TGTGCCAGCAGCCCACGCCCAACCTACGAGCAGTACTTC
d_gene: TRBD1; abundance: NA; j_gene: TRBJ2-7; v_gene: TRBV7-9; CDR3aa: CASSPDRGKEYEQYF; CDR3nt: TGTGCCAGCAGCCCAGACAGGGGGAAAGAGTACGAGCAGTACTTC
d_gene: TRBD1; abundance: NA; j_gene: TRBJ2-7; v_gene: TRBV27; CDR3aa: CASSPALVQGVDEQYF; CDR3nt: TGTGCCAGCAGTCCCGCTCTAGTACAGGGGGTCGACGAGCAGTACTTC
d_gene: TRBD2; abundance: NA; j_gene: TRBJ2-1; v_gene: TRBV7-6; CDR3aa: CASSLGTSGRYNEQFF; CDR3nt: TGTGCCAGCAGCTTAGGGACTAGCGGGAGATACAATGAGCAGTTCTTC
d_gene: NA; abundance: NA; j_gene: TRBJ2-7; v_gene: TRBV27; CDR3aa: CASSPSTVPYYEQYF; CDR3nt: TGTGCCAGCAGTCCCTCGACAGTCCCCTACTACGAGCAGTACTTC
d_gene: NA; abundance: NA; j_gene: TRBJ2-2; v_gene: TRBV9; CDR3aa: CASSLWNTGELFF; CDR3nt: TGTGCCAGCAGCCTGTGGAACACCGGGGAGCTGTTTTTT
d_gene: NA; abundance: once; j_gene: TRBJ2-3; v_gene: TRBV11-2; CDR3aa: CASSLDRTMSTDTQYF; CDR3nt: TGTGCCAGCAGCTTAGACAGAACAATGAGCACAGATACGCAGTATTTT
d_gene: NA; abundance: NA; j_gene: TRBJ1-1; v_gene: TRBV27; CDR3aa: CASSPWGNTEAFF; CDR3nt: TGTGCCAGCAGCCCGTGGGGGAACACTGAAGCTTTCTTT
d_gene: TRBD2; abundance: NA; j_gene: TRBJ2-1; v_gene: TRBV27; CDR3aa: CASSPPARLADYNEQFF; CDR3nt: TGTGCCAGCAGTCCCCCTGCCCGACTAGCGGATTACAATGAGCAGTTCTTC
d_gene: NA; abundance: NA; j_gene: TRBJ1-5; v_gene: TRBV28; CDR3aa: CASTRLNSNQPQHF; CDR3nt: TGTGCCAGCACCAGACTGAATAGCAATCAGCCCCAGCATTTT
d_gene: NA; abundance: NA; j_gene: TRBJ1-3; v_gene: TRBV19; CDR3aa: CASSREQEAAGNTIYF; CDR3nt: TGTGCCAGTAGCCGCGAACAGGAGGCGGCTGGAAACACCATATATTTT
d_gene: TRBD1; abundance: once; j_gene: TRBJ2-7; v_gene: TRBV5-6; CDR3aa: CASSLRTGVGEQYF; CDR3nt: TGTGCCAGCAGCTTAAGGACAGGGGTTGGGGAGCAGTACTTC
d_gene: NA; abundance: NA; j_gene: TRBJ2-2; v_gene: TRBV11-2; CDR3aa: CASSLEGRETGELFF; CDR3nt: TGTGCCAGCAGCTTAGAGGGACGGGAAACCGGGGAGCTGTTTTTT
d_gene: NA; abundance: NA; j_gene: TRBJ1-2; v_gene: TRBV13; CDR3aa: CASSLGADFPAGGYTF; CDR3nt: TGTGCCAGCAGCTTAGGCGCGGACTTCCCGGCGGGTGGCTACACCTTC
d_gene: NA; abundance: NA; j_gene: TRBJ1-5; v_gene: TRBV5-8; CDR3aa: CASSLSGNQPQHF; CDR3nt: TGTGCCAGCAGCTTATCTGGCAATCAGCCCCAGCATTTT
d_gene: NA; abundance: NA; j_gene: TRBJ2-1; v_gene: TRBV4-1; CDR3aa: CASSQDRTTLDGEQFF; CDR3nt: TGCGCCAGCAGCCAAGATCGCACTACCCTTGACGGTGAGCAGTTCTTC
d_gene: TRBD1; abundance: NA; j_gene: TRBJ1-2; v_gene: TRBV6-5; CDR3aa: CASSPGGGYTF; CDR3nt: TGTGCCAGCAGTCCAGGGGGTGGCTACACCTTC
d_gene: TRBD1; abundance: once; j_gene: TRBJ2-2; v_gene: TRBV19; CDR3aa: CAGSGTGNTGELFF; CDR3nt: TGTGCCGGGTCCGGGACAGGGAACACCGGGGAGCTGTTTTTT
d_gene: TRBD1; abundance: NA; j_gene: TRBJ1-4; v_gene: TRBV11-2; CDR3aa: CASSPRGTGNEKLFF; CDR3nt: TGTGCCAGCAGCCCGAGGGGGACAGGGAACGAAAAACTGTTTTTT
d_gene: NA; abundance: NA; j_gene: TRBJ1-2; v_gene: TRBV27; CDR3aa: CASSFRREHSNYGYTF; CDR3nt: TGTGCCAGCAGTTTTAGAAGGGAGCACTCTAACTATGGCTACACCTTC
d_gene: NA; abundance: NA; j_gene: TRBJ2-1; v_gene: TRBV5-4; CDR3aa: CASSHRLGHNYNEQFF; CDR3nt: TGTGCCAGCAGTCATAGACTCGGACACAACTACAATGAGCAGTTCTTC
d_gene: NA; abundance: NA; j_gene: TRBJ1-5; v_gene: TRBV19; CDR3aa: CASRMYNDQPQHF; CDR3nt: TGTGCCAGTAGAATGTACAACGATCAGCCCCAGCATTTT
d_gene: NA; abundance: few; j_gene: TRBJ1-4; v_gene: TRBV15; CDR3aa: CATSWIGATNEKLFF; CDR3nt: TGTGCCACCAGCTGGATTGGGGCGACTAATGAAAAACTGTTTTTT
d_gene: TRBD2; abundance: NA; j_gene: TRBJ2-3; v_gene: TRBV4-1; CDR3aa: CASSQDLGGSTDTQYF; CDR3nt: TGCGCCAGCAGCCAAGATTTGGGCGGGAGTACAGATACGCAGTATTTT
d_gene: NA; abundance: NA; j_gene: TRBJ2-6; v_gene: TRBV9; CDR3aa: CASSSRRGAGGANVLTF; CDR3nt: TGTGCCAGCAGCTCCCGCCGGGGGGCGGGGGGGGCCAACGTCCTGACTTTC
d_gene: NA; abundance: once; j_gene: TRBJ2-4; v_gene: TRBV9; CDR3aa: CASSVGRADTRAKNIQYF; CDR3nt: TGTGCCAGCAGCGTAGGGAGGGCGGACACAAGAGCCAAAAACATTCAGTACTTC
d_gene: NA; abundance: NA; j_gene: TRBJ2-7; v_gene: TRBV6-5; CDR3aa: CASSYGGRYEQYF; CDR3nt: TGTGCCAGCAGTTACGGGGGCCGCTACGAGCAGTACTTC
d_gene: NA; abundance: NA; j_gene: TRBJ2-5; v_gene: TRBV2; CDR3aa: CASIDRRTAQETQYF; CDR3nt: TGTGCCAGCATCGATCGAAGGACAGCCCAAGAGACCCAGTACTTC
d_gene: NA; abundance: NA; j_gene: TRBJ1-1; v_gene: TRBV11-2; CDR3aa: CASSSIRALWNPEAFF; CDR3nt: TGTGCCAGCAGCTCCATTAGGGCCCTCTGGAATCCTGAAGCTTTCTTT
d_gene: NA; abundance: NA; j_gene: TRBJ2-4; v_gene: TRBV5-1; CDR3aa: CASSPGQAKNIQYF; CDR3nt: TGCGCCAGCAGCCCGGGACAAGCCAAAAACATTCAGTACTTC
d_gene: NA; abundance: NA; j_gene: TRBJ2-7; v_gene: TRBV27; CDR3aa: CASSLEEGYEQYF; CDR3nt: TGTGCCAGCAGTTTGGAAGAGGGGTACGAGCAGTACTTC
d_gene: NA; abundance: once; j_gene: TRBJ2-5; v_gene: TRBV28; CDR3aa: CASSFAGAPRGETQYF; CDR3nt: TGTGCCAGCAGTTTCGCAGGGGCCCCCCGAGGGGAGACCCAGTACTTC
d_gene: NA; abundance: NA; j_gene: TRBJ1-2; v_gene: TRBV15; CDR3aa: CATSLRGRGYGYTF; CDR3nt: TGTGCCACCAGCTTGCGGGGCCGAGGCTATGGCTACACCTTC
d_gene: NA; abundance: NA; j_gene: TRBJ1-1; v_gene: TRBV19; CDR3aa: CASMQRPETEAFF; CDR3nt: TGTGCCAGTATGCAACGCCCGGAGACTGAAGCTTTCTTT
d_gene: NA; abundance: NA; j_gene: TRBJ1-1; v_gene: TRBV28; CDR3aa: CASSPRTPMNTEAFF; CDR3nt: TGTGCCAGCAGTCCTCGGACACCTATGAACACTGAAGCTTTCTTT
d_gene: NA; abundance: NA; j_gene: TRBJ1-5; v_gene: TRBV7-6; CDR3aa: CASSLKDSTNQPQHF; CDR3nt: TGTGCCAGCAGCTTAAAGGACAGCACCAATCAGCCCCAGCATTTT
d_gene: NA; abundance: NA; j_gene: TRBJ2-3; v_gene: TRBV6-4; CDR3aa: CASAGKTDTQYF; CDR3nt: TGTGCCAGCGCCGGTAAAACAGATACGCAGTATTTT
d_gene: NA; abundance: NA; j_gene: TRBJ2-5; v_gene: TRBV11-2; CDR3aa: CASSLTRETQYF; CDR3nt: TGTGCCAGCAGCTTAACCCGAGAGACCCAGTACTTC
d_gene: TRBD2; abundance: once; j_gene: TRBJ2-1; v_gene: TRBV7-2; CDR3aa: CASSTSGRDIYNEQFF; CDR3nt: TGTGCCAGCAGTACCAGCGGGAGGGATATTTACAATGAGCAGTTCTTC